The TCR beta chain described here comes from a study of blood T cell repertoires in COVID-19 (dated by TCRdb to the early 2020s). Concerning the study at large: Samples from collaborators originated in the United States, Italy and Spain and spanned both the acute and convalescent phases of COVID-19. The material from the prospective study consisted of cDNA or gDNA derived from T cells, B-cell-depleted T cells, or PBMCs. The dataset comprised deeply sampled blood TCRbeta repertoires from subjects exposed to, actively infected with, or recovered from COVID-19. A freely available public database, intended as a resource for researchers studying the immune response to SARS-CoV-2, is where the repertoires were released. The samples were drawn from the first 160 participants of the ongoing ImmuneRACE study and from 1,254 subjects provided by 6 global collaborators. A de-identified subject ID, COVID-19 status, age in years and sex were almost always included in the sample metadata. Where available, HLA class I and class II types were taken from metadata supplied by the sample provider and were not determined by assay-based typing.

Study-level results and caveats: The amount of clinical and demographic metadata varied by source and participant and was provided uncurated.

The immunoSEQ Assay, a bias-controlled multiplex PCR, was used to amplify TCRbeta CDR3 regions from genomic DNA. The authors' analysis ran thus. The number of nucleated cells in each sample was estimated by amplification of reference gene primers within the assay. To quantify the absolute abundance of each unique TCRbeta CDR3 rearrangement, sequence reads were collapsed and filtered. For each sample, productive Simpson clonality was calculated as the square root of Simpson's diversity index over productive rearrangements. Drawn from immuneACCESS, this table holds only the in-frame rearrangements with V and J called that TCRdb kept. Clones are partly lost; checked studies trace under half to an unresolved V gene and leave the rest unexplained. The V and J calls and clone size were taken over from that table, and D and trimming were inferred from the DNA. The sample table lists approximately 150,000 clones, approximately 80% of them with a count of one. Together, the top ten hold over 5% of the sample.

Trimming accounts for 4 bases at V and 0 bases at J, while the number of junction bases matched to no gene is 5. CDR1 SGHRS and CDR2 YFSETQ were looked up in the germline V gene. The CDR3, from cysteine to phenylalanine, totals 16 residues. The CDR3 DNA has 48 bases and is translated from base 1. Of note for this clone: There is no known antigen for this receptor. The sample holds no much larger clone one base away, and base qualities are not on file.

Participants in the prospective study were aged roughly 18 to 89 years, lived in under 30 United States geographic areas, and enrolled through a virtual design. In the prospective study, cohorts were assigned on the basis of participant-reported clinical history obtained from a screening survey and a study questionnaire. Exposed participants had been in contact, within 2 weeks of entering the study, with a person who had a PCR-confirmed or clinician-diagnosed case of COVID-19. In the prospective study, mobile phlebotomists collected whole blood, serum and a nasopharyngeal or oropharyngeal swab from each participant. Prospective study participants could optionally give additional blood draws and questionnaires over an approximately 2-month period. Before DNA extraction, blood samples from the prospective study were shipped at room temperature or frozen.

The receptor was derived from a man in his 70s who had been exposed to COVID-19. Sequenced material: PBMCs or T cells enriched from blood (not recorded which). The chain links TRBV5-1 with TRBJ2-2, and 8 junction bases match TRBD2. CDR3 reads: CASSRLGLANTGELFF. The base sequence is TGCGCCAGCAGCCGTTTGGGACTAGCGAACACCGGGGAGCTGTTTTTT.